Each of the 23 T cell receptor beta chains below was sequenced from the same sample in a study of cytomegalovirus exposure and HLA in healthy donors. Amplification used 60 Vbeta primers and 13 Jbeta primers. Sequencing used immunoSEQ multiplex PCR; TCRdb keeps in-frame clones, though not all of them. The sample yields 90,000 to 150,000 clones, 63% seen once. Sample: PBMCs. These receptor sequences come from a man aged 35 to 55 in good health and CMV-seropositive.

The rearrangement uses TRBV7-9 and TRBJ1-3; perhaps TRBD1 as D (5 bases). Trimming pared 4 bases from V and 2 bases from J, leaving 12 bases between. CDR1 and CDR2 from the germline V gene are SEHNR and FQNEAQ (reference sequence). The CDR3 totals 15 residues. The CDR3 loop is CASSWSGSPGNTIYF. Written as DNA, the CDR3 is TGTGCCAGCAGCTGGTCAGGGTCCCCTGGAAACACCATATATTTT.

The rearrangement joins TRBV10-3 to TRBJ1-2; 7 bases fit TRBD1. Trimming at V came to 4 bases and at J to 2 bases, leaving 1 base not matched to a gene. This CDR3 region has 13 residues. Germline CDR1 reads ENHRY; CDR2 reads SYGVKD. The DNA for the CDR3 is TGTGCCATCAGTGTGGGACAGAACTATGGCTACACCTTC. Translated, it gives CAISVGQNYGYTF.

The chain recombines TRBV6-1 with TRBJ1-1, with D possibly TRBD1 on 6 matching bases. CDR1 is MNHNS and CDR2 is SASEGT in the germline V gene. V was shortened by 0 bases and J by 13 bases, with 18 bases between the two germline ends. The CDR3 runs to 14 residues. The CDR3: CASSEAGWTARVFF. CDR3 sequence (DNA): TGTGCCAGCAGTGAAGCGGGGTGGACAGCGCGGGTTTTCTTT.

This chain uses TRBV6-5 with TRBJ2-3; 11 nucleotides agree with TRBD2. The J segment lost 6 bases and the V segment lost 4 bases, leaving 6 bases of the junction unmatched. Germline CDR1 MNHEY, CDR2 SVGAGI. CDR3 length equals 15 residues. CDR3 in DNA: TGTGCCAGCAGTTGGCTAGCGGGGGGAGGTGATACGCAGTATTTT. It codes for CASSWLAGGGDTQYF.

This rearrangement joins TRBV6-5 to TRBJ1-3; no reliable D call. Germline V CDR1 and CDR2: MNHEY, SVGAGI. The CDR3 sequence is 15 residues long. V gave up 0 bases and J gave up 0 bases, with 6 bases separating them. CDR3 sequence reads: CASSYSYISGNTIYF. As DNA, the CDR3 is TGTGCCAGCAGTTACTCGTACATCTCTGGAAACACCATATATTTT.

This clone was counted between two and nine times. The chain employs TRBV18 and TRBJ2-7; 7 positions agree with TRBD1. Germline V lookup: CDR1 KGHSH, CDR2 LQKENI. The junction had 6 bases not matched to a gene; V was cut back by 6 bases and J by 4 bases. The CDR3 is made up of 13 amino acids. DNA for the CDR3: TGTGCCAGCTCGCCTAGGACAGGTTACGAGCAGTACTTC. This encodes CASSPRTGYEQYF.

The rearrangement links TRBV6-6 to TRBJ2-2; TRBD2 is a possible D gene (6 bases). Germline values: CDR1 MNHNY, CDR2 SVGAGI (reference sequence). Between the trimmed V and J ends, which lost 2 bases and 3 bases, there was a span of 7 bases. CDR3 length equals 14 residues. CDR3: CASSYRRDTGELFF. For the CDR3, the DNA is TGTGCCAGCAGTTACAGGAGGGACACCGGGGAGCTGTTTTTT.

The V call is TRBV9, the J call TRBJ1-3, with TRBD1 matching 8 bases. Germline V gene data show CDR1 as SGDLS and CDR2 as YYNGEE. The CDR3 length is 18 residues. The V gene end was trimmed by 0 bases and the J gene end by 1 base; junction bases not matched to a gene: 9. The CDR3 here is CASSVAPGDRGSGNTIYF. The CDR3, as DNA: TGTGCCAGCAGCGTAGCTCCCGGTGACAGGGGTTCTGGAAACACCATATATTTT.

V gene TRBV7-3 combines with J gene TRBJ2-1; 9 bases align to TRBD2. The CDR3 length is 16 residues. V dropped 2 bases and J dropped 6; count of bases not matched to a gene: 8. CDR1 is SGHTA and CDR2 is FQGTGA in the germline V gene. The CDR3 protein is CASSLGFLAGINEQFF. The CDR3 bases are TGTGCCAGCAGCTTAGGTTTCCTAGCGGGAATCAATGAGCAGTTCTTC.

The J gene is TRBJ1-4, the V gene TRBV2, with TRBD1 matching 8 bases. The V gene end was trimmed by 6 bases and the J gene end by 6 bases; junction bases not matched to a gene: 9. The CDR3 extends over 15 amino acids. The germline gives CDR1 SNHLY, CDR2 FYNNEI. CDR3 residues: CASSDTGGSYEKLFF. In nucleotides, the CDR3 is TGTGCCAGCAGCGATACAGGGGGAAGCTATGAAAAACTGTTTTTT.

The genes are TRBV7-8 and TRBJ2-1; weak D call: TRBD1 (6 bases). The germline V gene encodes CDR1 SGHVS and CDR2 FQNEAQ. Between the trimmed V and J ends, which lost 7 bases and 6 bases, there was a span of 25 bases. This CDR3 is 17 amino acids long. The DNA for the CDR3 is TGTGCCAGCACCCGTGGGAGTGGAAGAGGGGGAATCAATGAGCAGTTCTTC. Residues: CASTRGSGRGGINEQFF.

The V call is TRBV18, the J call TRBJ2-2; 8 nucleotides line up with TRBD1. J lost 1 base, V lost 3 bases, and 4 bases had no gene match. The V gene's germline CDR1 is KGHSH and CDR2 LQKENI. This CDR3 is built from 16 residues. The CDR3 DNA follows: TGTGCCAGCTCACCTCCCGGGACAGGGAACACCGGGGAGCTGTTTTTT. Translation gives CASSPPGTGNTGELFF.

This clone was seen just once. The chain couples TRBV15 to TRBJ1-3, with D unclear. The germline V gene has CDR1 LNHNV and CDR2 YYDKDF (reference sequence). The CDR3 has 15 amino acids. V was clipped by 2 bases and J by 0 bases, with 8 bases between them. The CDR3: CATSRIEVSGNTIYF. As DNA, the CDR3 is TGTGCCACCAGCAGAATTGAGGTCTCTGGAAACACCATATATTTT.

The chain combines TRBV19 with TRBJ1-5, with a possible D match to TRBD1 (5 bases). With 3 bases removed from V and 2 bases from J, the gap between germline ends came to 14 bases. This CDR3 has 16 amino acids. CDR1 is LNHDA, CDR2 SQIVND, per germline (reference sequence). The CDR3 spells CASSIFVRGGNQPQHF. CDR3 DNA sequence: TGTGCCAGTAGTATCTTCGTGCGGGGCGGCAATCAGCCCCAGCATTTT. Full variable domain (rest looked up from reference TRBV19 and TRBJ1-5): DGGITQSPKYLFRKEGQNVTLSCEQNLNHDAMYWYRQDPGQGLRLIYYSQIVNDFQKGDIAEGYSVSREKKESFPLTVTSAQKNPTAFYLCASSIFVRGGNQPQHFGDGTRLSIL.

The sample holds a few counts of this clone. The CDR3 region is CASSLYQGVWANTEAFF. The CDR3 region has the DNA TGTGCCAGCAGCTTATACCAGGGGGTTTGGGCGAACACTGAAGCTTTCTTT. The chain combines TRBV7-2 with TRBJ1-1; TRBD1 matches at 7 bases. Germline loops: CDR1 SGHTA, CDR2 FQGNSA. CDR3 length: 17 amino acids. V gave up 2 bases and J gave up 1 base; unmatched junction bases: 10.

V and J are TRBV5-5 and TRBJ1-5; D unresolved. V lost 2 bases to trimming and J lost 0 bases, with 9 bases between them. The CDR3 is 15 amino acids. CDR1 is SGHKS and CDR2 is YYEKEE in the germline V gene (reference sequence). Here the CDR3 DNA reads TGTGCCAGCAGCTTTTCAGGCAATAGCAATCAGCCCCAGCATTTT. Translating it yields CASSFSGNSNQPQHF.

The J gene is TRBJ1-2, the V gene TRBV28; unclear D gene. Germline lookup yields CDR1 MDHEN and CDR2 SYDVKM. The CDR3 has 13 residues. Trimming took 4 bases from V and 6 from J, leaving 12 bases between them. In DNA form, the CDR3 reads TGTGCCAGCAGTTCGCTCAGGTATCATGGCTACACCTTC. This translates into CASSSLRYHGYTF.

CDR3 region: CAKRRTFSYEQYF. The CDR3 nucleotides read TGCGCCAAGAGAAGAACTTTTTCCTACGAGCAGTACTTC. The chain joins TRBV10-1 to TRBJ2-7; the D is unclear. The V gene lost 10 bases and the J gene lost 1 base, with 14 bases spanning the gap. Germline assignment: CDR1 WNHNN and CDR2 SYGVQD (reference sequence). This CDR3 is 13 amino acids long.

This clone was counted only a few times. The chain employs TRBV2 and TRBJ2-5, with TRBD1 matching 8 bases. The CDR3 runs 14 residues. V was clipped by 2 bases and J by 3 bases; unmatched bases: 2. Germline V lookup: CDR1 SNHLY, CDR2 FYNNEI. The CDR3 loop reads CASSEQGAEETQYF. DNA for the CDR3: TGTGCCAGCAGTGAACAGGGGGCAGAAGAGACCCAGTACTTC. Looking up the rest from reference TRBV2 and TRBJ2-5 gives the full variable domain: EPEVTQTPSHQVTQMGQEVILRCVPISNHLYFYWYRQILGQKVEFLVSFYNNEISEKSEIFDDQFSVERPDGSNFTLKIRSTKLEDSAMYFCASSEQGAEETQYFGPGTRLLVL.

The rearrangement links TRBV7-2 to TRBJ2-5; TRBD1 matches 8 bases. The V gene end was trimmed by 6 bases and the J gene end by 5 bases; junction bases not matched to a gene: 11. The CDR3 length is 15 residues. Germline V gene lookup returns CDR1 SGHTA and CDR2 FQGNSA. Here the CDR3 reads CASSRARQGAETQYF. The CDR3, as DNA: TGTGCCAGCAGTCGTGCTAGGCAGGGGGCCGAGACCCAGTACTTC. Full variable domain (outside the CDR3, taken from reference TRBV7-2 and TRBJ2-5): GAGVSQSPSNKVTEKGKDVELRCDPISGHTALYWYRQSLGQGLEFLIYFQGNSAPDKSGLPSDRFSAERTGGSVSTLTIQRTQQEDSAVYLCASSRARQGAETQYFGPGTRLLVL.

The rearrangement uses TRBV6-6 and TRBJ1-1; D ambiguous. CDR1 is MNHNY, CDR2 SVGAGI, per germline (reference sequence). Trimming removed 2 bases at V and 0 bases at J, with 7 bases between. This CDR3 has 14 amino acids. In DNA form, the CDR3 reads TGTGCCAGCAGTTACGAAACAATGAACACTGAAGCTTTCTTT. Translated, it gives CASSYETMNTEAFF.

This sequence joins TRBV9 and TRBJ2-2; D unresolved. From germline, CDR1 is SGDLS and CDR2 YYNGEE. The CDR3 is 14 residues long. Trimming removed 2 bases at V and 4 bases at J, with 9 bases between. The CDR3 DNA sequence: TGTGCCAGCAGCGTCTCGCGCGGCACCGGGGAGCTGTTTTTT. Protein: CASSVSRGTGELFF. The whole variable domain, filled in from reference TRBV9 and TRBJ2-2, reads DSGVTQTPKHLITATGQRVTLRCSPRSGDLSVYWYQQSLDQGLQFLIQYYNGEERAKGNILERFSAQQFPDLHSELNLSSLELGDSALYFCASSVSRGTGELFFGEGSRLTVL.

V usage is TRBV5-1 and J usage is TRBJ2-3; no clear D. Deletions cut 0 bases from V and 6 bases from J, with 5 bases between. The CDR3 length is 12 residues. Germline V CDR1 and CDR2: SGHRS, YFSETQ. CDR3 amino acids: CASSLAGDTQYF. The CDR3 DNA follows: TGCGCCAGCAGCTTGGCCGGGGATACGCAGTATTTT.